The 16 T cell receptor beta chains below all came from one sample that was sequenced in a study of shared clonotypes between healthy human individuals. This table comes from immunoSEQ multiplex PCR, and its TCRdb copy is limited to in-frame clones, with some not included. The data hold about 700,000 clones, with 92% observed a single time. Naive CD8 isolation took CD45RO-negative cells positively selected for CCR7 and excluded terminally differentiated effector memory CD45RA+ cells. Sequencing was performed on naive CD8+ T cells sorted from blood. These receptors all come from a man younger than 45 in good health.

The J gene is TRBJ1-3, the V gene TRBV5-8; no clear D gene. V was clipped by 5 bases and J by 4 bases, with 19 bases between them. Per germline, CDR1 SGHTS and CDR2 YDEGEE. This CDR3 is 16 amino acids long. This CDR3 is CASSPLLALQGNTIYF. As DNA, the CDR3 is TGTGCCAGCAGTCCTCTTCTAGCATTACAAGGAAACACCATATATTTT. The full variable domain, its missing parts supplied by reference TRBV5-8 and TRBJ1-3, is EAGVTQSPTHLIKTRGQQATLRCSPISGHTSVYWYQQALGLGLQFLLWYDEGEERNRGNFPPRFSGRQFPNYSSELNVNALELEDSALYLCASSPLLALQGNTIYFGEGSWLTVV.

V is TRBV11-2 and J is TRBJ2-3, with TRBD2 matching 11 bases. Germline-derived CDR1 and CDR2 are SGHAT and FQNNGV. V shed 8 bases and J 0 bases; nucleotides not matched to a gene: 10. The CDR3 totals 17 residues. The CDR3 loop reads CASRLAGFESSTDTQYF. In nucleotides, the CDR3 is TGTGCCAGCCGACTAGCGGGGTTTGAGTCTAGCACAGATACGCAGTATTTT.

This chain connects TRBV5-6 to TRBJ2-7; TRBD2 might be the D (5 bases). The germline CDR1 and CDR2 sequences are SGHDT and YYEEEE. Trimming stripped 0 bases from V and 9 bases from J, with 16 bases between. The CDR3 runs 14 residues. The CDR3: CASSLGLTPHGQYF. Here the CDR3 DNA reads TGTGCCAGCAGCTTGGGACTAACTCCCCACGGGCAGTACTTC.

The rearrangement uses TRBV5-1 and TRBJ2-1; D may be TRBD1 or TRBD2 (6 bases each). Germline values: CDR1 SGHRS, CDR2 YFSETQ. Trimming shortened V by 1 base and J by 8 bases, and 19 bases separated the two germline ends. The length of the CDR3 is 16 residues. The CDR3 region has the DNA TGCGCCAGCAGCTTGAAGTCCCCAGCCGGGGGCTATGAGCAGTTCTTC. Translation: CASSLKSPAGGYEQFF.

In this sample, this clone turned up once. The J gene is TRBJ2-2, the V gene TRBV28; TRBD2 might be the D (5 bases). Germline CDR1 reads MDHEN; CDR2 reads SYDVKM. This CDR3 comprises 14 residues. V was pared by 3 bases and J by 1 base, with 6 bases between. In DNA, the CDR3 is TGTGCCAGCAGTTTCGCGGGGAACACCGGGGAGCTGTTTTTT. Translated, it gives CASSFAGNTGELFF.

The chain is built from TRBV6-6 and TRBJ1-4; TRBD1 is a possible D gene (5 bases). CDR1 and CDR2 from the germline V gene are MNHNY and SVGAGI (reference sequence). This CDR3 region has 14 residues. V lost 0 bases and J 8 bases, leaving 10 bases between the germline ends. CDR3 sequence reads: CASSYSIGAEKLFF. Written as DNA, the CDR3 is TGTGCCAGCAGTTACTCGATCGGGGCAGAAAAACTGTTTTTT.

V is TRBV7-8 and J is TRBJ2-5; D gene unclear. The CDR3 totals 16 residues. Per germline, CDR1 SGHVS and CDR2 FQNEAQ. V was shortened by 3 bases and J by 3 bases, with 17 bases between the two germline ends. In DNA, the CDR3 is TGTGCCAGCAGCTTCCCCCGTCGGGTGGGGAAAGAGACCCAGTACTTC. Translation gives CASSFPRRVGKETQYF.

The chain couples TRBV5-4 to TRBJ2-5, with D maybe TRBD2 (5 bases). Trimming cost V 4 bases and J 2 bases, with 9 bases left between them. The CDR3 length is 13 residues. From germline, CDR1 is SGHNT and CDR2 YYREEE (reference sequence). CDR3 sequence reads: CASSPGYQETQYF. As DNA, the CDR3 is TGTGCCAGCAGCCCGGGATATCAAGAGACCCAGTACTTC.

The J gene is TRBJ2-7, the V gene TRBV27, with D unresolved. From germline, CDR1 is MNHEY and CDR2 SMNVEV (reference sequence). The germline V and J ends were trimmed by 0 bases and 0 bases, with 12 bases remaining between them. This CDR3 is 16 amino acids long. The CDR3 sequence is CASSLSFGHLSYEQYF. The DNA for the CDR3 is TGTGCCAGCAGTTTATCTTTCGGGCATCTCTCCTACGAGCAGTACTTC.

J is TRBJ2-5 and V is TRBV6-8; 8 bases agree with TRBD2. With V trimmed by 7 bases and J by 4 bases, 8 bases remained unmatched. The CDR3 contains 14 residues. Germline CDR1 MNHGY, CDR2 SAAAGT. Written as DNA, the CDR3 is TGTGCCAGCAAGACCCTAGCGGGCCGAGAGACCCAGTACTTC. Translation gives CASKTLAGRETQYF.

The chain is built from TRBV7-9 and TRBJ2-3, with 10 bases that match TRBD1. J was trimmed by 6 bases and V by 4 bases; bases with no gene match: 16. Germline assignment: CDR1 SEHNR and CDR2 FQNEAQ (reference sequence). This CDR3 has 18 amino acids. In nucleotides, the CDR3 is TGTGCCAGCAGCTCTCAATGGGACAGGGGCACCATTGGGGATACGCAGTATTTT. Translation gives CASSSQWDRGTIGDTQYF.

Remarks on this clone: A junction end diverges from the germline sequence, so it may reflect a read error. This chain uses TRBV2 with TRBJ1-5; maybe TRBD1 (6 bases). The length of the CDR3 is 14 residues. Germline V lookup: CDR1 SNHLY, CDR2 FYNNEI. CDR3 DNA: TGTGCCAGCAGGGAAGGACAGCCCAATCAGCCCCAGCATTTT. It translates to CASREGQPNQPQHF.

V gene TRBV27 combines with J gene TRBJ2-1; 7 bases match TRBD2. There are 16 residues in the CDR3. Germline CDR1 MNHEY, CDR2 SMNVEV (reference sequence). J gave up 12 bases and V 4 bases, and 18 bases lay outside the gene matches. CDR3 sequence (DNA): TGTGCCAGCAGTTCCTCGGGCGGGAGTTTTTTTATTGGGCAGTTCTTC. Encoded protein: CASSSSGGSFFIGQFF.

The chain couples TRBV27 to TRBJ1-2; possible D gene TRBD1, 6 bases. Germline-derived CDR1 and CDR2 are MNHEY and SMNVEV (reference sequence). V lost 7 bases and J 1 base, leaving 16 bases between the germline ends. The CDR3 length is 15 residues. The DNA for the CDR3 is TGTGCCAGCACCAATCACGTGGACAGTAACTATGGCTACACCTTC. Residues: CASTNHVDSNYGYTF.

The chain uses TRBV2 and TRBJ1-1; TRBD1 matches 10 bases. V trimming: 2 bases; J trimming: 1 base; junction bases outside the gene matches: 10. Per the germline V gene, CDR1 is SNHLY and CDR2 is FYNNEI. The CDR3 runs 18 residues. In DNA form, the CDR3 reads TGTGCCAGCAGTGAAAACCTAGACAGGGGGCTTACGAACACTGAAGCTTTCTTT. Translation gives CASSENLDRGLTNTEAFF.

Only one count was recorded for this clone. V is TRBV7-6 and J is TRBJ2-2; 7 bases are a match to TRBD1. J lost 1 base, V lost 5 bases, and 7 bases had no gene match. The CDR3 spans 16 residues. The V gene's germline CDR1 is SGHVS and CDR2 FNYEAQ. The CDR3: CASSEYRTGNTGELFF. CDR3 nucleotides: TGTGCCAGCAGCGAATACCGGACAGGGAACACCGGGGAGCTGTTTTTT.